This T cell receptor beta chain originates from a study of T cell changes during pregnancy in multiple sclerosis. The germline V gene encodes CDR1 MGHDK and CDR2 SYGVNS. The CDR3 spans 16 residues. V shed 6 bases and J shed 0 bases, with 14 bases lying between them. Sequenced by immunoSEQ multiplex PCR; TCRdb stores in-frame clones only, minus some. The data hold roughly 64,000 clones, with 80% to 95% observed a single time. This TCR was sampled from a female donor with multiple sclerosis, enrolled in a pregnancy study. The sample consisted of peripheral blood, taken in the second trimester of pregnancy. The V call is TRBV25-1, the J call TRBJ1-4; D uncertain. CDR3 coding DNA: TGTGCCAGCAGCGGTGAGGAGTTCACAACTAATGAAAAACTGTTTTTT. Amino acid sequence: CASSGEEFTTNEKLFF. The variable domain in full, with the rest retrieved from reference TRBV25-1 and TRBJ1-4, is EADIYQTPRYLVIGTGKKITLECSQTMGHDKMYWYQQDPGMELHLIHYSYGVNSTEKGDLSSESTVSRIRTEHFPLTLESARPSHTSQYLCASSGEEFTTNEKLFFGSGTQLSVL.